This T cell receptor (beta chain) was retrieved from a study of monozygotic twins with inflammatory bowel disease. Per donor, under 3 ml of blood was collected and frozen. CDR3 size: 14 residues. CDR1 and CDR2 from the germline V gene are MNHNS and SASEGT. No DNA is given; TCRdb re-called the 5' RACE reads and lists each CDR3 protein once. Listed are approximately 140,000 distinct CDR3 sequences; about 2.6% falls within the top ten. The receptor comes from a human donor with ulcerative colitis or Crohn's disease, or a healthy co-twin of an affected twin (not recorded which). The chain links TRBV6-1 to TRBJ2-2; without DNA, the TCRdb call of TRBD1 cannot be checked. The sample was blood. CDR3 loop: CASSPGQGSGELFF.